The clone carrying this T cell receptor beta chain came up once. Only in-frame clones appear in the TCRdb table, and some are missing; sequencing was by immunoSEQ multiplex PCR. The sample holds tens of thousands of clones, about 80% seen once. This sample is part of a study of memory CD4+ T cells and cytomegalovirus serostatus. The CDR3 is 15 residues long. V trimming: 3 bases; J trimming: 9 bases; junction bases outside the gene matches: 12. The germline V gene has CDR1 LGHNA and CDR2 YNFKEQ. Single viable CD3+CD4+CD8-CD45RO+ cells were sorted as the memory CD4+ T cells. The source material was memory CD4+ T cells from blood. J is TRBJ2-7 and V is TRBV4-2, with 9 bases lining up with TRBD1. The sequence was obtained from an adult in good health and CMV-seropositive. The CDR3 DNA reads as TGTGCCAGCAGCCAGATGGGGGGACAGGGTAATGTGCAGTACTTC. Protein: CASSQMGGQGNVQYF.